These 32 T cell receptor beta chains were all obtained from the same sample, sequenced in a study of cytomegalovirus exposure and HLA in healthy donors (dated by TCRdb to about 2017). The library relied on the immunoSEQ multiplex PCR assay. Not all clones reach the TCRdb copy of this immuneACCESS table, which keeps in-frame sequences only. Checked studies attribute under half of the gap to unresolved V genes and leave the rest unexplained. The sample data list about 160,000 clones, and 88% of these were observed just once. The top ten clones comprise 2.5% to 3% of the sample. The sequenced sample was PBMCs. Receptors originate from a young man in good health and CMV-seronegative.

The chain recombines TRBV28 with TRBJ1-1, with D unclear. The V end was cut by 3 bases, the J end by 5 bases, with 16 bases between. This CDR3 is 15 amino acids long. In germline, CDR1 is MDHEN, CDR2 SYDVKM. CDR3 bases: TGTGCCAGCAGTTTTGGGAATGATGGGAGAACTGAAGCTTTCTTT. The encoded protein is CASSFGNDGRTEAFF.

The rearrangement links TRBV18 to TRBJ2-4; 14 nucleotides align to TRBD2. The CDR3 length is 20 residues. CDR1 is KGHSH, CDR2 LQKENI, per germline. Unmatched junction bases numbered 8, after V lost 0 bases and J lost 1 base. DNA for the CDR3: TGTGCCAGCTCACCACCGGGACTAGCGGGAGTCAGGGTGGCCAAAAACATTCAGTACTTC. This encodes CASSPPGLAGVRVAKNIQYF.

The V gene is TRBV28, the J gene TRBJ2-1; 13 bases are a match to TRBD2. The CDR3 spans 17 residues. After removal of 4 bases from V and 2 bases from J, the junction contained 5 bases not matched to a gene. Germline V lookup: CDR1 MDHEN, CDR2 SYDVKM. The CDR3 DNA follows: TGTGCCAGCAGTTCGACTAGCGGGAGGACCGCCTACAATGAGCAGTTCTTC. It translates to CASSSTSGRTAYNEQFF.

The CDR3 bases are TGTGCCAGCAGTTTGCTGGGCAGCTCCTATAATTCACCCCTCCACTTT. It is translated as CASSLLGSSYNSPLHF. V usage is TRBV28 and J usage is TRBJ1-6, with unresolved D. V lost 3 bases, J lost 0 bases, and 9 bases lay in between. Per germline, CDR1 MDHEN and CDR2 SYDVKM. The CDR3 runs to 16 residues. Drawing the rest from reference TRBV28 and TRBJ1-6, the complete variable domain is DVKVTQSSRYLVKRTGEKVFLECVQDMDHENMFWYRQDPGLGLRLIYFSYDVKMKEKGDIPEGYSVSREKKERFSLILESASTNQTSMYLCASSLLGSSYNSPLHFGNGTRLTVT.

CDR3 DNA sequence: TGTGCCAGCAGCTTTGGCGGGGAGGGTCCCTACGAGCAGTACTTC. Translating gives CASSFGGEGPYEQYF. J is TRBJ2-7 and V is TRBV5-6, with TRBD2 identical over 7 bases. Losses at the gene ends were 2 bases for V and 2 bases for J; bases not matched to a gene: 7. The CDR3 loop spans 15 amino acids. The V gene's germline CDR1 is SGHDT and CDR2 YYEEEE.

The V call is TRBV5-6, the J call TRBJ1-1; D might be TRBD1 (5 bases). There are 14 residues in the CDR3. Germline V gene sequence: CDR1 SGHDT, CDR2 YYEEEE. V was shortened by 0 bases and J by 4 bases, with 10 bases between the two germline ends. In DNA, the CDR3 is TGTGCCAGCAGCTTGGGACAGTCGGCCACTGAAGCTTTCTTT. Protein sequence: CASSLGQSATEAFF.

This chain connects TRBV5-5 to TRBJ1-5; 9 bases agree with TRBD1. CDR3 length: 16 residues. Germline V gene data show CDR1 as SGHKS and CDR2 as YYEKEE (reference sequence). The ends lost 0 bases at V and 8 bases at J; junction bases unmatched: 9. In nucleotides, the CDR3 is TGTGCCAGCAGCTTGGGGGACAGGGCCGCTGCGGAGCCCCAGCATTTT. Its protein product is CASSLGDRAAAEPQHF. Using reference TRBV5-5 and TRBJ1-5 for the parts outside the CDR3, the full variable domain is DAGVTQSPTHLIKTRGQQVTLRCSPISGHKSVSWYQQVLGQGPQFIFQYYEKEERGRGNFPDRFSARQFPNYSSELNVNALLLGDSALYLCASSLGDRAAAEPQHFGDGTRLSIL.

The chain couples TRBV6-1 to TRBJ2-7; 7 nucleotides agree with TRBD1. The J segment lost 2 bases and the V segment lost 9 bases, leaving 4 bases of the junction unmatched. Germline V CDR1 and CDR2: MNHNS, SASEGT. This CDR3 is built from 12 residues. The CDR3 sequence is CASTGTAYEQYV. DNA for the CDR3: TGTGCCAGTACCGGGACAGCCTACGAGCAGTACGTC.

The chain has TRBV2 and TRBJ2-5; TRBD2 aligns across 10 bases. The CDR3 is 14 amino acids. The V gene end was trimmed by 5 bases and the J gene end by 2 bases; junction bases not matched to a gene: 2. Germline V lookup: CDR1 SNHLY, CDR2 FYNNEI. CDR3 loop: CASSRTSGQETQYF. The CDR3 DNA reads TGTGCCAGCAGTAGGACTAGCGGACAAGAGACCCAGTACTTC.

The chain links TRBV27 to TRBJ1-2; TRBD1 aligns across 7 bases. Germline V gene data show CDR1 as MNHEY and CDR2 as SMNVEV (reference sequence). This CDR3 spans 16 amino acids. J gave up 1 base and V 1 base, and 6 bases lay outside the gene matches. The CDR3 DNA reads TGTGCCAGCAGTTTATTTCGAGGGGACAGTAACTATGGCTACACCTTC. Its protein product is CASSLFRGDSNYGYTF.

The J gene is TRBJ2-5, the V gene TRBV4-1; TRBD2 might be the D (5 bases). The CDR3 runs 18 residues. V gave up 4 bases and J gave up 2 bases, with 23 bases separating them. Germline CDR1 is MGHRA and CDR2 is YSYEKL. The CDR3 reads CASSPEFLVGEQQETQYF. In DNA form, the CDR3 reads TGCGCCAGCAGCCCAGAATTTCTGGTGGGAGAGCAGCAAGAGACCCAGTACTTC.

The rearrangement uses TRBV27 and TRBJ2-7, with D possibly being TRBD2 (6 bases). Germline assignment: CDR1 MNHEY and CDR2 SMNVEV (reference sequence). V dropped 2 bases and J dropped 2 bases, with 10 bases sitting between them. The CDR3 is 14 residues long. The CDR3 DNA reads TGTGCCAGCAGTTTAATGGCGGGGACCTACGAGCAGTACGTC. This sequence encodes CASSLMAGTYEQYV.

The chain uses TRBV19 and TRBJ1-5; tentative D call: TRBD1 (6 bases). CDR3 length equals 14 residues. In germline, CDR1 is LNHDA, CDR2 SQIVND (reference sequence). V was shortened by 6 bases and J by 3 bases, with 12 bases between the two germline ends. The CDR3 loop reads CASSPTGYNQPQHF. CDR3 nucleotides: TGTGCCAGTAGCCCCACAGGGTACAATCAGCCCCAGCATTTT.

In this sample, this clone turned up once. The rearrangement uses TRBV7-8 and TRBJ1-2; TRBD1 aligns across 10 bases. The germline V gene has CDR1 SGHVS and CDR2 FQNEAQ. V lost 2 bases and J lost 7; bases outside the gene matches: 7. This CDR3 spans 15 amino acids. In DNA form, the CDR3 reads TGTGCCAGCAGCTTATGGGACAGGGGATTGTCTGGCTACACCTTC. Protein product: CASSLWDRGLSGYTF.

The gene calls are TRBV6-4 and TRBJ1-5; 9 bases align to TRBD1. Trimming cost V 4 bases and J 2 bases; bases outside gene matches: 0. Per germline, CDR1 MRHNA and CDR2 SNTAGT. The CDR3 loop spans 14 amino acids. CDR3 amino acids: CASSGQGGNQPQHF. The CDR3 DNA sequence: TGTGCCAGCAGTGGACAGGGGGGCAATCAGCCCCAGCATTTT.

The J gene is TRBJ2-7, the V gene TRBV28; 10 nucleotides align to TRBD1. The junction had 3 bases not matched to a gene; V was cut back by 5 bases and J by 2 bases. This CDR3 contains 14 residues. Per germline, CDR1 MDHEN and CDR2 SYDVKM. CDR3 coding DNA: TGTGCCAGCAGTGACAGGGGGCGCACCTACGAGCAGTACTTC. Its protein is CASSDRGRTYEQYF. Filled out from reference TRBV28 and TRBJ2-7, the complete variable domain reads DVKVTQSSRYLVKRTGEKVFLECVQDMDHENMFWYRQDPGLGLRLIYFSYDVKMKEKGDIPEGYSVSREKKERFSLILESASTNQTSMYLCASSDRGRTYEQYFGPGTRLTVT.

J is TRBJ1-4 and V is TRBV5-1; D gene uncertain. V was pared by 2 bases and J by 1 base, with 6 bases between. Germline loops: CDR1 SGHRS, CDR2 YFSETQ. This CDR3 comprises 14 residues. In nucleotides, the CDR3 is TGCGCCAGCAGCTTACGACAAACTAATGAAAAACTGTTTTTT. Translating gives CASSLRQTNEKLFF.

V and J are TRBV28 and TRBJ2-7; 7 positions match TRBD1. The germline V gene has CDR1 MDHEN and CDR2 SYDVKM. The V gene end was trimmed by 4 bases and the J gene end by 4 bases; junction bases not matched to a gene: 10. This CDR3 comprises 15 residues. The CDR3 DNA reads TGTGCCAGCAGTTCTCTTCACACAGGGGATTACGAGCAGTACGTC. This codes for CASSSLHTGDYEQYV.

The chain has TRBV27 and TRBJ2-2; D might be TRBD2 (5 bases). This CDR3 region has 15 residues. The germline V gene has CDR1 MNHEY and CDR2 SMNVEV (reference sequence). Between the trimmed V and J ends, which lost 2 bases and 1 base, there was a span of 8 bases. CDR3 protein: CASSLEGGNTGELFF. CDR3 coding DNA: TGTGCCAGCAGTTTAGAGGGCGGGAACACCGGGGAGCTGTTTTTT.

CDR3 coding DNA: TGCGCCAGCACGGAAGGGGACTTTCTCGCTGAAGCTTTCTTT. This encodes CASTEGDFLAEAFF. The V gene is TRBV4-1, the J gene TRBJ1-1; the D gene is possibly TRBD1 (5 bases). Trimming stripped 7 bases from V and 6 bases from J, with 18 bases between. The germline V gene has CDR1 MGHRA and CDR2 YSYEKL. CDR3 length: 14 amino acids.

CDR3 sequence reads: CASSVGSGGRNSYEQYF. As DNA, the CDR3 is TGTGCCAGCAGCGTAGGGTCTGGCGGGAGGAACTCCTACGAGCAGTACTTC. The chain is built from TRBV9 and TRBJ2-7; 8 bases fit TRBD2. Germline V gives CDR1 SGDLS, CDR2 YYNGEE. The CDR3 consists of 17 residues. Unmatched junction bases numbered 8, after V lost 0 bases and J lost 0 bases.

This chain joins TRBV27 and TRBJ1-2; the D gene is possibly TRBD1 (5 bases). There are 15 residues in the CDR3. In germline, CDR1 is MNHEY, CDR2 SMNVEV (reference sequence). V lost 4 bases to trimming and J lost 5 bases, with 17 bases between them. Written as DNA, the CDR3 is TGTGCCAGCAGTTCAGGGCCCTCGAGATATTATGGCTACACCTTC. Amino acids: CASSSGPSRYYGYTF.

The rearrangement joins TRBV9 to TRBJ1-5, with 9 bases aligning to TRBD1. Germline assignment: CDR1 SGDLS and CDR2 YYNGEE. The junction had 12 bases not matched to a gene; V was cut back by 2 bases and J by 6 bases. The length of the CDR3 is 17 residues. DNA of the CDR3: TGTGCCAGCAGCGTTCCTCGGGACAGGGAGGAGGCTCAGCCCCAGCATTTT. It codes for CASSVPRDREEAQPQHF.

The J gene is TRBJ2-7, the V gene TRBV6-5; perhaps TRBD1 as D (6 bases). V was pared by 0 bases and J by 3 bases, with 9 bases between. Germline CDR1 MNHEY, CDR2 SVGAGI. The CDR3 contains 14 residues. The CDR3 sequence: CASSYSQGSYEQYV. The CDR3 nucleotides read TGTGCCAGCAGTTACTCGCAGGGGAGCTACGAGCAGTACGTC.

The V and J genes are TRBV19 and TRBJ1-2; D may be TRBD1 (5 bases). The CDR3 sequence is 11 residues long. Trimming took 7 bases from V and 7 from J, leaving 10 bases between them. Germline CDR1 LNHDA, CDR2 SQIVND (reference sequence). The CDR3 DNA sequence: TGTGCCAGTATTGGGGCTTCTGGCTACACCTTC. Its translation is CASIGASGYTF.

This rearrangement joins TRBV5-6 to TRBJ1-2; D unclear. CDR1 and CDR2 (germline): SGHDT, YYEEEE. The CDR3 totals 14 residues. Trimming pared 3 bases from V and 3 bases from J, leaving 12 bases between. The CDR3 bases are TGTGCCAGCAGCTCGGGAGAGTCTTACTATGGCTACACCTTC. Residues: CASSSGESYYGYTF.

This chain uses TRBV5-6 with TRBJ1-3, with D uncertain. Looked up from germline, CDR1 is SGHDT and CDR2 is YYEEEE. V was cut by 1 base and J by 0 bases, with 8 bases left in between. The CDR3 has 15 amino acids. CDR3 protein: CASSLYTSSGNTIYF. In nucleotides, the CDR3 is TGTGCCAGCAGCTTGTACACCAGCTCTGGAAACACCATATATTTT. Looking up the rest from reference TRBV5-6 and TRBJ1-3 gives the full variable domain: DAGVTQSPTHLIKTRGQQVTLRCSPKSGHDTVSWYQQALGQGPQFIFQYYEEEERQRGNFPDRFSGHQFPNYSSELNVNALLLGDSALYLCASSLYTSSGNTIYFGEGSWLTVV.

V and J are TRBV10-3 and TRBJ1-2; D remains unclear. The CDR3 is made up of 18 amino acids. Germline values: CDR1 ENHRY, CDR2 SYGVKD. With 6 bases removed from V and 8 bases from J, the gap between germline ends came to 31 bases. This CDR3 is CAISGGTPIADRPGGYTF. CDR3 in DNA: TGTGCCATCAGCGGTGGTACCCCGATTGCGGACCGACCGGGGGGCTACACCTTC.

The chain employs TRBV29-1 and TRBJ1-4, with TRBD1 identical over 7 bases. This CDR3 spans 15 amino acids. Germline V gene data show CDR1 as SQVTM and CDR2 as ANQGSEA. Trimming cost V 6 bases and J 13 bases; bases outside gene matches: 20. This CDR3 is CSVPRTGGGQGGLFF. The CDR3 DNA is TGCAGCGTACCCAGGACAGGAGGGGGACAAGGGGGACTGTTTTTT.

This rearrangement joins TRBV27 to TRBJ2-5; unclear D gene. The V end was cut by 7 bases, the J end by 5 bases, with 8 bases between. Germline CDR1 reads MNHEY; CDR2 reads SMNVEV (reference sequence). The CDR3 totals 11 residues. In DNA form, the CDR3 reads TGTGCCAGCACTGATCGGGAGACCCAGTACTTC. Residues: CASTDRETQYF.

V is TRBV27 and J is TRBJ1-6, with 7 nucleotides matching TRBD1. Germline trimming cut 8 bases from V and 5 bases from J; bases unmatched to any gene: 6. Germline-derived CDR1 and CDR2 are MNHEY and SMNVEV (reference sequence). This CDR3 spans 14 amino acids. CDR3: CASGGTANNSPLHF. In DNA, the CDR3 is TGTGCCAGCGGCGGGACAGCTAATAATTCACCCCTCCACTTT.

The V call is TRBV11-2, the J call TRBJ1-1, with D possibly TRBD1 on 6 matching bases. From germline, CDR1 is SGHAT and CDR2 FQNNGV. Trimming shortened V by 6 bases and J by 3 bases, and 14 bases separated the two germline ends. The CDR3 spans 14 residues. The CDR3 DNA reads as TGTGCCAGCAGTTCCAGGGGAGTCTACACTGAAGCTTTCTTT. Translation gives CASSSRGVYTEAFF.